These 17 T cell receptor beta chains were sequenced from one sample in a study of CD8+CD57+ T cells in acquired aplastic anemia. Patients chosen for sequencing had CD8+CD57+ cells that had expanded, as shown by flow cytometry. Investigators profiled TCR beta VDJ and CDR3 from genomic DNA template. Using its own MiXCR run on the reads, TCRdb lists one record per CDR3 protein. Counted here are 150,000 to 200,000 distinct CDR3 sequences, less than 50% occurring once; the ten biggest clones make up 25% to 40%. The sample taken for sequencing was sorted CD4+, CD8+, or CD8+CD57+ T cells (not recorded which) from PBMCs. These receptors all come from a human donor with aplastic anemia.

The rearrangement links TRBV10-1 to TRBJ1-6, with D hard to call. This CDR3 comprises 13 residues. CDR1 is WNHNN and CDR2 is SYGVQD in the germline V gene (reference sequence). Trimming removed 9 bases from V and 2 bases from J, with 8 bases in between. Here the CDR3 reads CASYGPYNSPLHF. In nucleotides, the CDR3 is TGCGCCAGTTACGGTCCCTATAATTCACCCCTCCACTTT.

Concerning this clonotype itself: This may arise from a read error, as a much more abundant clone is one base away. The chain is built from TRBV9 and TRBJ2-7; TRBD2 aligns across 9 bases. The CDR3 has 16 residues. Germline values: CDR1 SGDLS, CDR2 YYNGEE. The chain's CDR3 is CASSVGDSGSLDEQCF. The CDR3, as DNA: TGTGCCAGCAGCGTAGGTGATAGCGGGAGCTTGGACGAGCAGTGCTTC.

The chain has TRBV11-1 and TRBJ2-6; D is perhaps TRBD2 (5 bases). Germline CDR1 and CDR2: SGHAT and FQDESV (reference sequence). Trimming cost V 6 bases and J 5 bases, with 32 bases left between them. This CDR3 has 21 residues. CDR3 sequence reads: CASSFSTIRGPPIFRANVLTF. The CDR3 nucleotides are TGTGCCAGCAGTTTTTCGACTATCAGAGGACCCCCCATCTTTAGGGCCAACGTCCTGACTTTC.

The V and J genes are TRBV10-2 and TRBJ1-2; D call uncertain. The CDR3 extends over 14 amino acids. Between the trimmed V and J ends, which lost 2 bases and 2 bases, there was a span of 9 bases. Germline CDR1 reads WSHSY; CDR2 reads SAAADI. The CDR3 DNA reads TGCGCCAGCAGTGAGAGAGGGTCCAACTATGGCTACACCTTC. Translated: CASSERGSNYGYTF.

This clonotype has just a few counts. V is TRBV10-3 and J is TRBJ2-5, with 7 bases that match TRBD2. This CDR3 spans 13 amino acids. V dropped 3 bases and J dropped 3; count of bases not matched to a gene: 1. Germline V gene sequence: CDR1 ENHRY, CDR2 SYGVKD. The CDR3 here is CAISDAGEETQYF. The CDR3 DNA is TGTGCCATCAGTGATGCGGGGGAAGAGACCCAGTACTTC.

This clonotype has a count of ten or more. The chain joins TRBV10-2 to TRBJ2-2; D gene unclear. The CDR3 contains 14 residues. Trimming took 3 bases from V and 4 from J, leaving 9 bases between them. Germline-derived CDR1 and CDR2 are WSHSY and SAAADI. The CDR3 DNA sequence: TGCGCCAGCAGTGAACTGACGGCCACCGGGGAGCTGTTTTTT. Its translation is CASSELTATGELFF.

Concerning this clonotype: A read error may produce the germline difference seen at one junction end. This sequence joins TRBV3-1 and TRBJ2-7; D may be TRBD1 (6 bases). CDR1 and CDR2 (germline): LGHDT, YNNKEL (reference sequence). CDR3 size: 15 residues. The CDR3 loop reads CASSQVGGTTYERYF. CDR3 sequence (DNA): TGTGCCAGCAGCCAAGTAGGGGGTACGACCTACGAGCGGTACTTC.

This chain connects TRBV2 to TRBJ1-5; possible D gene TRBD1, 5 bases. This CDR3 spans 13 amino acids. Germline V CDR1 and CDR2: SNHLY, FYNNEI. Trimming took off 6 bases at V and 4 bases at J, with 10 bases between the two ends. The CDR3 bases are TGTGCCAGCAGGACAGAAGTTAATCAGCCCCAGCATTTT. It is translated as CASRTEVNQPQHF.

The CDR3 loop is CSARDLVGRRGEQFF. CDR3 sequence (DNA): TGCAGTGCTAGAGACCTGGTCGGACGGAGGGGCGAGCAGTTCTTC. The chain recombines TRBV20-1 with TRBJ2-1; tentative D call: TRBD2 (6 bases). Trimming pared 0 bases from V and 10 bases from J, leaving 19 bases between. The CDR3 totals 15 residues. In germline, CDR1 is DFQATT, CDR2 SNEGSKA (reference sequence).

This clonotype was picked up many times. The chain couples TRBV13 to TRBJ2-7, with D perhaps TRBD2 (5 bases). V was shortened by 5 bases and J by 6 bases, with 8 bases between the two germline ends. Germline CDR1 is PRHDT and CDR2 is FYEKMQ (reference sequence). The CDR3 is 11 residues long. CDR3 region: CASSAGPEQYF. The CDR3 nucleotides read TGTGCCAGCAGCGCGGGCCCCGAGCAGTACTTC.

Ten or more counts support this clonotype. This chain links TRBV5-6 with TRBJ2-3, with TRBD1 identical over 7 bases. The CDR3 length is 15 residues. V shed 4 bases, J shed 5 bases, and the junction held 10 bases outside the gene matches. CDR1 and CDR2 from the germline V gene are SGHDT and YYEEEE. CDR3 DNA sequence: TGTGCCAGCAGCAAATCGACAGGGATGGGAGATACGCAGTATTTT. Amino acids: CASSKSTGMGDTQYF.

The V and J genes are TRBV2 and TRBJ1-4, with 11 bases that match TRBD1. V lost 6 bases and J lost 7; bases outside the gene matches: 4. This CDR3 is 14 amino acids long. CDR1 SNHLY and CDR2 FYNNEI come from the germline V gene. CDR3 region: CASRDRGRSEKLFF. CDR3 in DNA: TGTGCCAGCAGGGACAGGGGGCGGAGTGAAAAACTGTTTTTT.

V is TRBV2 and J is TRBJ2-7; D remains ambiguous. Trimming took off 6 bases at V and 10 bases at J, with 13 bases between the two ends. There are 11 residues in the CDR3. The germline V gene encodes CDR1 SNHLY and CDR2 FYNNEI. In nucleotides, the CDR3 is TGTGCCAGCAGCTTAGGCCTGCTCCAGTACTTC. Translated, it gives CASSLGLLQYF. Variable domain in full (rest from reference TRBV2 and TRBJ2-7): EPEVTQTPSHQVTQMGQEVILRCVPISNHLYFYWYRQILGQKVEFLVSFYNNEISEKSEIFDDQFSVERPDGSNFTLKIRSTKLEDSAMYFCASSLGLLQYFGPGTRLTVT.

This clonotype was seen repeatedly, ten times or more. The J gene is TRBJ2-1, the V gene TRBV24-1; no definite D call. The CDR3 spans 15 residues. V lost 4 bases and J lost 0, with 9 bases in between. The germline V gene has CDR1 KGHDR and CDR2 SFDVKD. The CDR3: CATSERKSSYNEQFF. CDR3 DNA sequence: TGTGCCACCAGTGAACGGAAGAGCTCCTACAATGAGCAGTTCTTC.

In its sample, this clonotype was seen many times. The genes are TRBV19 and TRBJ2-7, with D perhaps TRBD1 or TRBD2 (5 bases each). The V end lost 3 bases, the J end lost 0 bases, and 9 bases lay between the germline ends. CDR3 length: 14 residues. From germline, CDR1 is LNHDA and CDR2 SQIVND (reference sequence). In nucleotides, the CDR3 is TGTGCCAGTAGTATGGGGGTCGCCTCCTACGAGCAGTACTTC. Its translation is CASSMGVASYEQYF.

This clonotype was recorded many times. The gene calls are TRBV6-1 and TRBJ2-3, with 7 bases lining up with TRBD2. The CDR3 is 14 amino acids. V lost 3 bases, J lost 5 bases, and 5 bases stayed unmatched. Germline V gives CDR1 MNHNS, CDR2 SASEGT. The chain's CDR3 is CASSDRGGGDTQYF. The CDR3 DNA follows: TGTGCCAGCAGTGACCGTGGGGGGGGAGATACGCAGTATTTT.

This chain links TRBV2 with TRBJ1-1; no definite D call. Germline CDR1 SNHLY, CDR2 FYNNEI. The CDR3 runs 11 residues. V lost 11 bases and J lost 0, with 7 bases in between. CDR3 sequence: CAGTLNTEAFF. DNA for the CDR3: TGTGCCGGAACACTGAACACTGAAGCTTTCTTT.